This TCR beta chain is drawn from a study of blood T cell repertoires in COVID-19. CDR3 size: 13 residues. Trimming at V came to 6 bases and at J to 7 bases, leaving 2 bases not matched to a gene. Germline-derived CDR1 and CDR2 are SNHLY and FYNNEI. Seattle patients were enrolled while actively infected and followed longitudinally. Assay used: immunoSEQ multiplex PCR; TCRdb lists only in-frame clones, some missing. The data contain 310,000 or so clones, roughly 89% of them singletons. This clone is a singleton in its sample. The sample comprised peripheral blood. The V and J genes are TRBV2 and TRBJ1-6, with 8 bases aligning to TRBD1. This clonotype was obtained from a man aged 25-45 years with COVID-19, enrolled during active disease. The CDR3 DNA is TGTGCCAGCAGGCGACAGGGGAATTCACCCCTCCACTTT. Encoded protein: CASRRQGNSPLHF.